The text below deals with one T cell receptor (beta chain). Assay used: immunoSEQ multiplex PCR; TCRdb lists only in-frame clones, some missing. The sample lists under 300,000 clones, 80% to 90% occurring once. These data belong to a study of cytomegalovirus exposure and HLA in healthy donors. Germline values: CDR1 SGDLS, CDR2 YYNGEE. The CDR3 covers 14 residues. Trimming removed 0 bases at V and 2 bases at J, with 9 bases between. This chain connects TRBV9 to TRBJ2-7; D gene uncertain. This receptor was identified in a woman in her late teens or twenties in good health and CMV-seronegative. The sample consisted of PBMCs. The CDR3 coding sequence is TGTGCCAGCAGCGTAGGGGCAGGAACCTACGAGCAGTACTTC. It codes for CASSVGAGTYEQYF.